The rows below give T cell receptor beta chains drawn from one sample of a study of blood T cell repertoires in COVID-19. Sequencing used immunoSEQ multiplex PCR; TCRdb keeps in-frame clones, though not all of them. The data contain 90,000 to 150,000 clones, just over 85% of them singletons. Source material: peripheral blood. All receptors come from a woman in her fifties or sixties with active or convalescent COVID-19. Both conserved end residues are part of each CDR3. A D gene is named only where the DNA matches it firmly. Clone size is not always given. Where it is, it says once, few, many or a class for expanded clones.

>TRBJ2-4|TRBV11-3|.|.
CASSPGAKNIQYF
TGTGCCAGCAGCCCCGGAGCCAAAAACATTCAGTACTTC
>TRBJ2-1|TRBV19|.|.
CASSIGQYNEQFF
TGTGCCAGTAGTATAGGGCAGTACAATGAGCAGTTCTTC
>TRBJ2-7|TRBV23-1|.|.
CASRRGSTGSRDEQYF
TGCGCCAGCAGGCGGGGATCGACAGGGAGTAGAGACGAGCAGTACTTC
>TRBJ1-1|TRBV4-1|TRBD1|.
CASSQLGQGTEAFF
TGCGCCAGCAGCCAACTGGGACAGGGGACTGAAGCTTTCTTT
>TRBJ2-1|TRBV14|TRBD2|.
CASSPLAGAFYNEQFF
TGTGCCAGCAGCCCTCTAGCGGGAGCGTTCTACAATGAGCAGTTCTTC
>TRBJ2-7|TRBV7-9|TRBD1|.
CASSPDRGPNEQYF
TGTGCCAGCAGCCCTGACAGGGGGCCGAACGAGCAGTACTTC
>TRBJ1-1|TRBV27|.|.
CASRSPAGSTEAFF
TGTGCCAGCAGATCCCCCGCGGGGTCCACTGAAGCTTTCTTT
>TRBJ1-2|TRBV19|TRBD1|.
CASSNRGYDGYTF
TGTGCCAGTAGCAACAGGGGATACGATGGCTACACCTTC
>TRBJ1-1|TRBV5-1|TRBD1|few
CASSPDRGEEAFF
TGCGCCAGCAGCCCCGACAGGGGGGAAGAAGCTTTCTTT
>TRBJ1-1|TRBV12-3/TRBV12-4|.|few
CASSMGRFTEAFF
TGTGCCAGCAGTATGGGGAGATTCACTGAAGCTTTCTTT
>TRBJ1-2|TRBV1|.|once
CTSSLGPDRRQNGYTF
TGCACCAGCAGTCTGGGACCGGACAGGCGCCAGAATGGCTACACCTTC
>TRBJ1-5|TRBV7-2|.|.
CASSLAYGQPQHF
TGTGCCAGCAGCTTAGCCTATGGTCAGCCCCAGCATTTT
>TRBJ1-2|TRBV30|TRBD1|.
CAWSVHRGDYGYTF
TGTGCCTGGAGTGTGCACAGGGGGGACTATGGCTACACCTTC
>TRBJ1-5|TRBV5-1|.|once
CASSFTPGGNQPQHF
TGCGCCAGCAGCTTCACTCCGGGAGGCAATCAGCCCCAGCATTTT
>TRBJ2-1|TRBV4-3|TRBD2|.
CASSLIAGGANEQFF
TGCGCCAGCAGCCTTATAGCGGGAGGTGCCAATGAGCAGTTCTTC
>TRBJ1-2|TRBV3-1/TRBV3-2|.|.
CASSQEGGLGYTF
TGTGCCAGCAGCCAAGAAGGAGGCCTGGGCTACACCTTC
>TRBJ2-2|TRBV19|.|.
CASNFRGEFTGELFF
TGTGCCAGTAATTTCAGGGGAGAGTTCACCGGGGAGCTGTTTTTT
>TRBJ2-1|TRBV30|TRBD2|.
CAWISGDYYNEQFF
TGTGCCTGGATTAGCGGGGATTACTACAATGAGCAGTTCTTC
>TRBJ2-3|TRBV21-1|.|.
CAIRSRSSGTDTQYF
TGTGCCATCCGAAGCCGGTCATCGGGCACAGATACGCAGTATTTT
>TRBJ1-1|TRBV7-2|TRBD1|.
CATFAIEAPGQEAFF
TGTGCCACCTTCGCAATTGAGGCGCCGGGACAGGAGGCTTTCTTT
>TRBJ2-3|TRBV6-1|TRBD2|once
CASSEIAGGSTDTQYF
TGTGCCAGCAGTGAGATAGCGGGAGGCAGCACAGATACGCAGTATTTT
>TRBJ2-7|TRBV4-1|.|.
CASSQGVGPGSSYEQYF
TGCGCCAGCAGCCAAGGGGTAGGTCCCGGGAGCTCCTACGAGCAGTACTTC
>TRBJ1-6|TRBV11-3|.|.
CASSFRGFSYNSPLHF
TGTGCCAGCAGCTTTCGTGGCTTCTCCTATAATTCACCCCTCCACTTT
>TRBJ2-2|TRBV5-6|.|few
CASSLGGFGELFF
TGTGCCAGCAGCTTGGGAGGGTTCGGGGAGCTGTTTTTT
>TRBJ1-1|TRBV6-5|.|.
CASSYFGLEGTEAFF
TGTGCCAGCAGTTACTTTGGCCTAGAGGGCACTGAAGCTTTCTTT
>TRBJ1-5|TRBV25-1|TRBD1|.
CAPTGGQGNQPQHF
TGTGCCCCCACCGGGGGACAGGGGAACCAGCCCCAGCATTTT
>TRBJ1-6|TRBV27|TRBD1|.
CASSPLTGAKNSPLHF
TGTGCCAGCAGTCCGCTGACAGGGGCGAAGAATTCACCCCTCCACTTT
>TRBJ1-1|TRBV29-1|.|.
CSADKNTEAFF
TGCAGCGCAGACAAGAACACTGAAGCTTTCTTT
>TRBJ2-7|TRBV10-3|.|.
CAISESVRATYEQYF
TGTGCCATCAGTGAGTCGGTGCGGGCCACCTACGAGCAGTACTTC
>TRBJ2-2|TRBV28|.|once
CASSSTRAGAGELFF
TGTGCCAGCAGTTCTACTAGGGCCGGGGCCGGGGAGCTGTTTTTT
>TRBJ2-5|TRBV5-1|TRBD1|.
CASSPGQGLGETQYF
TGCGCCAGCAGCCCTGGACAGGGGTTAGGAGAGACCCAGTACTTC
>TRBJ2-1|TRBV7-6|TRBD2|.
CASSKPGLAGHNEQFF
TGTGCCAGCAGCAAACCGGGACTAGCGGGGCACAATGAGCAGTTCTTC
>TRBJ2-2|TRBV30|TRBD1|.
CAWSVGTGTVGELFF
TGTGCCTGGAGTGTAGGGACAGGGACCGTCGGGGAGCTGTTTTTT
>TRBJ2-3|TRBV2|TRBD1|.
CASSGTGALTDTQYF
TGTGCCAGCAGTGGGACAGGAGCCCTAACAGATACGCAGTATTTT
>TRBJ2-3|TRBV6-2/TRBV6-3|.|.
CASSRGFYPPDTQYF
TGTGCCAGCAGTCGGGGATTCTACCCCCCAGATACGCAGTATTTT
>TRBJ1-2|TRBV6-1|.|.
CASSEVGQGGYTF
TGTGCCAGCAGTGAAGTTGGGCAAGGAGGCTACACCTTC
>TRBJ2-3|TRBV28|TRBD2|.
CASIGTSGSGTDTQYF
TGTGCCAGCATAGGGACTAGCGGGAGTGGTACAGATACGCAGTATTTT
>TRBJ2-5|TRBV7-9|.|.
CASSLMVSGYGKETQYF
TGTGCCAGCAGCTTAATGGTCTCTGGGTACGGGAAAGAGACCCAGTACTTC
>TRBJ1-6|TRBV3-1/TRBV3-2|TRBD1|few
CASRGTGLNSPLHF
TGTGCCAGCAGGGGGACAGGCCTGAATTCACCCCTCCACTTT
>TRBJ2-7|TRBV2|.|.
CASSDAGTYEQYF
TGTGCCAGCAGTGATGCGGGGACCTACGAGCAGTACTTC
>TRBJ1-2|TRBV10-3|.|.
CAISTPREGYGYTF
TGTGCCATCAGCACCCCACGGGAGGGCTATGGCTACACCTTC